This TCR beta chain was recovered during a study of control samples from healthy donors and cancer patients. The germline V gene encodes CDR1 SGHRS and CDR2 YFSETQ. The CDR3 runs to 15 residues. V gave up 4 bases and J gave up 5 bases, with 18 bases separating them. Here immunoSEQ multiplex PCR was the method, and the copy in TCRdb shows in-frame clones only, minus some. Here the sample spans under 200,000 clones, around 94% being singletons. Sequenced input: PBMCs. The sequence was collected from a man aged 55 to 69 with colorectal cancer. This chain uses TRBV5-1 with TRBJ1-1; D might be TRBD1 (6 bases). The DNA for the CDR3 is TGCGCCAGCAGCACCCTTGACAGGATTGGAACTGAAGCTTTCTTT. Translating it yields CASSTLDRIGTEAFF.